These T cell receptor beta chains were read from a single sample in a study of cytomegalovirus exposure and HLA in healthy donors. Measured with immunoSEQ multiplex PCR; TCRdb has only the in-frame clones, and not every one. Counted here are 200,000 to 250,000 clones, more than 85% occurring once; the ten biggest clones make up 9.5% to 15%. Sequenced input: PBMCs. The origin of the receptors is a young man in good health and CMV-seropositive. Each CDR3 is given with its conserved first and last residue. The D gene is left open where the match is weak. Not every row has a clone size; where given, it reads once, few, many or a size class.

v_gene: TRBV7-8; j_gene: TRBJ2-5; abundance: NA; d_gene: NA; CDR3aa: CASSLEVVWQSKETQYF; CDR3nt: TGTGCCAGCAGCTTAGAAGTTGTTTGGCAGAGCAAAGAGACCCAGTACTTC
v_gene: TRBV30; j_gene: TRBJ1-1; abundance: NA; d_gene: TRBD1; CDR3aa: CAWGTGGWTEAFF; CDR3nt: TGTGCCTGGGGAACAGGGGGCTGGACTGAAGCTTTCTTT
v_gene: TRBV6-1; j_gene: TRBJ1-4; abundance: NA; d_gene: NA; CDR3aa: CASSPRLGEKLFF; CDR3nt: TGTGCCAGCAGCCCTCGACTGGGTGAGAAACTGTTTTTT
v_gene: TRBV10-1; j_gene: TRBJ2-5; abundance: NA; d_gene: NA; CDR3aa: CASSERGDGTQYF; CDR3nt: TGCGCCAGCAGTGAGCGGGGTGATGGGACCCAGTACTTC
v_gene: TRBV18; j_gene: TRBJ2-5; abundance: few; d_gene: NA; CDR3aa: CASSPFWQETQYF; CDR3nt: TGTGCCAGCTCACCCTTTTGGCAAGAGACCCAGTACTTC
v_gene: TRBV30; j_gene: TRBJ2-1; abundance: NA; d_gene: TRBD2; CDR3aa: CAWSVRASGRYNEQFF; CDR3nt: TGTGCCTGGAGTGTACGAGCTAGCGGGCGGTACAATGAGCAGTTCTTC
v_gene: TRBV27; j_gene: TRBJ2-7; abundance: NA; d_gene: TRBD2; CDR3aa: CASSPTGTSGFYEQYF; CDR3nt: TGTGCCAGCAGTCCGACCGGGACTAGCGGGTTCTACGAGCAGTACTTC
v_gene: TRBV6-4; j_gene: TRBJ1-1; abundance: few; d_gene: NA; CDR3aa: CASSLYENTEAFF; CDR3nt: TGTGCCAGCAGCCTATACGAGAACACTGAAGCTTTCTTT
v_gene: TRBV5-1; j_gene: TRBJ2-7; abundance: NA; d_gene: NA; CDR3aa: CASSLAGQTYEQYF; CDR3nt: TGCGCCAGCAGCTTGGCCGGACAAACCTACGAGCAGTACTTC
v_gene: TRBV27; j_gene: TRBJ2-7; abundance: NA; d_gene: TRBD1; CDR3aa: CASSSGTGGYEQYF; CDR3nt: TGTGCCAGCAGTTCAGGGACAGGGGGCTACGAGCAGTACTTC
v_gene: TRBV5-1; j_gene: TRBJ1-1; abundance: NA; d_gene: NA; CDR3aa: CASSQSLANTEAFF; CDR3nt: TGCGCCAGCAGCCAATCTTTAGCGAACACTGAAGCTTTCTTT
v_gene: TRBV20-1; j_gene: TRBJ1-1; abundance: once; d_gene: NA; CDR3aa: CSARDHTEAFF; CDR3nt: TGCAGTGCTAGAGATCACACTGAAGCTTTCTTT
v_gene: TRBV6-1; j_gene: TRBJ2-1; abundance: once; d_gene: TRBD2; CDR3aa: CASRQLAGGGDEQFF; CDR3nt: TGTGCCAGCAGGCAACTAGCGGGGGGGGGTGATGAGCAGTTCTTC
v_gene: TRBV11-1; j_gene: TRBJ1-1; abundance: once; d_gene: NA; CDR3aa: CASSLRTRRGTEAFF; CDR3nt: TGTGCCAGCAGCTTAAGGACTAGGAGGGGCACTGAAGCTTTCTTT
v_gene: TRBV5-6; j_gene: TRBJ1-2; abundance: NA; d_gene: NA; CDR3aa: CASSFSTAYTF; CDR3nt: TGTGCCAGCAGCTTTTCGACTGCCTACACCTTC
v_gene: TRBV4-2; j_gene: TRBJ2-7; abundance: once; d_gene: TRBD2; CDR3aa: CASSQTLAGDYEQYF; CDR3nt: TGTGCCAGCAGCCAAACCCTAGCGGGGGACTACGAGCAGTACTTC
v_gene: TRBV11-2; j_gene: TRBJ2-7; abundance: NA; d_gene: NA; CDR3aa: CASSLRLVGDYEQYF; CDR3nt: TGTGCCAGCAGCCTGAGACTAGTTGGTGACTACGAGCAGTACTTC
v_gene: TRBV2; j_gene: TRBJ1-3; abundance: NA; d_gene: NA; CDR3aa: CASSDLGGNTIYF; CDR3nt: TGTGCCAGCAGTGACTTGGGGGGAAACACCATATATTTT
v_gene: TRBV27; j_gene: TRBJ2-5; abundance: NA; d_gene: NA; CDR3aa: CASSSGTRNGQETQYF; CDR3nt: TGTGCCAGCAGTTCTGGGACAAGGAACGGACAAGAGACCCAGTACTTC
v_gene: TRBV7-7; j_gene: TRBJ2-5; abundance: NA; d_gene: TRBD1; CDR3aa: CASSLGQGVSETQYF; CDR3nt: TGTGCCAGCAGCTTAGGACAGGGGGTGAGCGAGACCCAGTACTTC
v_gene: TRBV5-1; j_gene: TRBJ2-7; abundance: NA; d_gene: TRBD1; CDR3aa: CASSYGQGVEQYF; CDR3nt: TGCGCCAGCAGCTACGGACAGGGTGTCGAGCAGTACTTC
v_gene: TRBV28; j_gene: TRBJ1-1; abundance: NA; d_gene: TRBD1; CDR3aa: CASSRRGGQGGFEAFF; CDR3nt: TGTGCCAGCAGCCGACGAGGGGGACAGGGGGGATTTGAAGCTTTCTTT
v_gene: TRBV29-1; j_gene: TRBJ2-1; abundance: NA; d_gene: TRBD1; CDR3aa: CSVSGTGGNEQFF; CDR3nt: TGCAGCGTTTCCGGGACAGGGGGCAATGAGCAGTTCTTC
v_gene: TRBV19; j_gene: TRBJ2-7; abundance: once; d_gene: NA; CDR3aa: CASTLLAETYEQYF; CDR3nt: TGTGCCAGTACCCTACTTGCGGAGACCTACGAGCAGTACTTC
v_gene: TRBV20-1; j_gene: TRBJ2-3; abundance: NA; d_gene: NA; CDR3aa: CSASRVGTQYF; CDR3nt: TGCAGTGCCTCGAGGGTGGGTACGCAGTATTTT
v_gene: TRBV19; j_gene: TRBJ2-7; abundance: NA; d_gene: TRBD2; CDR3aa: CASSIGWIGTRRVHEQYF; CDR3nt: TGTGCCAGTAGTATAGGGTGGATCGGGACTAGAAGAGTCCACGAGCAGTACTTC
v_gene: TRBV7-9; j_gene: TRBJ2-3; abundance: NA; d_gene: NA; CDR3aa: CASSASTDTQYF; CDR3nt: TGTGCCAGCAGCGCAAGCACAGATACGCAGTATTTT
v_gene: TRBV27; j_gene: TRBJ1-1; abundance: NA; d_gene: NA; CDR3aa: CASSFEGPNTEAFF; CDR3nt: TGTGCCAGCAGTTTCGAAGGGCCGAACACTGAAGCTTTCTTT
v_gene: TRBV5-1; j_gene: TRBJ1-1; abundance: once; d_gene: NA; CDR3aa: CASSLSLGLNTEAFF; CDR3nt: TGCGCCAGCAGCTTGAGTCTAGGGCTGAACACTGAAGCTTTCTTT
v_gene: TRBV5-1; j_gene: TRBJ1-1; abundance: NA; d_gene: NA; CDR3aa: CASTLGGLNTEAFF; CDR3nt: TGCGCCAGCACCTTAGGTGGACTGAACACTGAAGCTTTCTTT
v_gene: TRBV30; j_gene: TRBJ1-1; abundance: NA; d_gene: TRBD1; CDR3aa: CAWSYRGMNTEAFF; CDR3nt: TGTGCCTGGTCCTACAGGGGGATGAACACTGAAGCTTTCTTT
v_gene: TRBV10-2; j_gene: TRBJ2-1; abundance: NA; d_gene: TRBD1; CDR3aa: CASSESPGTGDLGEQFF; CDR3nt: TGCGCCAGCAGTGAGTCCCCCGGGACAGGGGACTTGGGTGAGCAGTTCTTC
v_gene: TRBV2; j_gene: TRBJ1-4; abundance: NA; d_gene: NA; CDR3aa: CASTETNEKLFF; CDR3nt: TGTGCCAGCACCGAGACCAATGAAAAACTGTTTTTT
v_gene: TRBV12-5; j_gene: TRBJ1-2; abundance: NA; d_gene: NA; CDR3aa: CASGLVLQGISGRYTF; CDR3nt: TGTGCTAGTGGTTTGGTACTACAGGGTATCTCTGGCCGCTACACCTTC
v_gene: TRBV11-2; j_gene: TRBJ1-1; abundance: NA; d_gene: TRBD1; CDR3aa: CASSLQGAVGTEAFF; CDR3nt: TGTGCCAGCAGCTTACAGGGGGCGGTTGGCACTGAAGCTTTCTTT
v_gene: TRBV6-5; j_gene: TRBJ2-6; abundance: NA; d_gene: NA; CDR3aa: CASSSTGNGANVLTF; CDR3nt: TGTGCCAGCAGTTCCACAGGAAATGGGGCCAACGTCCTGACTTTC
v_gene: TRBV13; j_gene: TRBJ2-7; abundance: NA; d_gene: TRBD1; CDR3aa: CASSWGQELYEQYF; CDR3nt: TGTGCCAGCAGCTGGGGACAGGAGCTCTACGAGCAGTACTTC
v_gene: TRBV27; j_gene: TRBJ2-5; abundance: NA; d_gene: TRBD1; CDR3aa: CASSPGTGVQETQYF; CDR3nt: TGTGCCAGCAGCCCCGGGACAGGGGTTCAAGAGACCCAGTACTTC
v_gene: TRBV2; j_gene: TRBJ1-5; abundance: NA; d_gene: NA; CDR3aa: CASSEQGFNQPQHF; CDR3nt: TGTGCCAGCAGTGAGCAGGGCTTCAATCAGCCCCAGCATTTT
v_gene: TRBV30; j_gene: TRBJ1-5; abundance: NA; d_gene: NA; CDR3aa: CAWSVRFEQPQHF; CDR3nt: TGTGCCTGGAGTGTACGGTTTGAGCAGCCCCAGCATTTT
v_gene: TRBV6-5; j_gene: TRBJ1-1; abundance: few; d_gene: NA; CDR3aa: CASSFIGGTEAFF; CDR3nt: TGTGCCAGCAGTTTCATAGGGGGCACTGAAGCTTTCTTT
v_gene: TRBV11-3; j_gene: TRBJ2-1; abundance: NA; d_gene: TRBD2; CDR3aa: CASSQAWTSGRNEQFF; CDR3nt: TGTGCCAGCAGCCAGGCCTGGACTAGCGGACGCAATGAGCAGTTCTTC
v_gene: TRBV6-5; j_gene: TRBJ2-6; abundance: NA; d_gene: NA; CDR3aa: CASSYGSGANVLTF; CDR3nt: TGTGCCAGCAGTTACGGCTCTGGGGCCAACGTCCTGACTTTC
v_gene: TRBV6-1; j_gene: TRBJ2-1; abundance: once; d_gene: TRBD2; CDR3aa: CASSELGLAGAANEQFF; CDR3nt: TGTGCCAGCAGTGAACTCGGGTTGGCGGGAGCGGCCAATGAGCAGTTCTTC
v_gene: TRBV5-1; j_gene: TRBJ1-1; abundance: NA; d_gene: NA; CDR3aa: CASSFGRSNTEAFF; CDR3nt: TGCGCCAGCAGCTTTGGCAGATCGAACACTGAAGCTTTCTTT
v_gene: TRBV18; j_gene: TRBJ2-3; abundance: NA; d_gene: TRBD1; CDR3aa: CASSPRQGISDTQYF; CDR3nt: TGTGCCAGCTCACCCAGACAGGGAATCTCGGATACGCAGTATTTT
v_gene: TRBV4-1; j_gene: TRBJ2-1; abundance: once; d_gene: TRBD1; CDR3aa: CASSQTGSNEQFF; CDR3nt: TGCGCCAGCAGCCAGACAGGGTCCAATGAGCAGTTCTTC
v_gene: TRBV25-1; j_gene: TRBJ2-7; abundance: NA; d_gene: NA; CDR3aa: CASSEGAHSSYEQYF; CDR3nt: TGTGCCAGCAGTGAGGGGGCCCATAGCTCCTACGAGCAGTACTTC
v_gene: TRBV7-9; j_gene: TRBJ2-1; abundance: NA; d_gene: NA; CDR3aa: CASSLVGLPYNEQFF; CDR3nt: TGTGCCAGCAGCTTAGTAGGATTGCCCTACAATGAGCAGTTCTTC
v_gene: TRBV28; j_gene: TRBJ2-2; abundance: NA; d_gene: TRBD2; CDR3aa: CASSLPGGGGGELFF; CDR3nt: TGTGCCAGCAGTTTACCGGGAGGGGGAGGCGGGGAGCTGTTTTTT
v_gene: TRBV30; j_gene: TRBJ1-2; abundance: NA; d_gene: TRBD1; CDR3aa: CAYTYGTGSGYTF; CDR3nt: TGTGCCTACACCTACGGGACAGGGAGTGGCTACACCTTC
v_gene: TRBV29-1; j_gene: TRBJ1-1; abundance: NA; d_gene: NA; CDR3aa: CSVGTYEAFF; CDR3nt: TGCAGCGTCGGGACATATGAAGCTTTCTTT
v_gene: TRBV5-6; j_gene: TRBJ1-2; abundance: NA; d_gene: NA; CDR3aa: CASSLAGNYGYTF; CDR3nt: TGTGCCAGCAGCTTGGCCGGCAACTATGGCTACACCTTC